The entry that follows covers one T cell receptor (beta chain) sequence. The ends were cut back, 0 bases at V and 4 bases at J, with 17 bases in the middle. This CDR3 contains 17 residues. The data are from a study of response to subunit inactivated influenza vaccine. TCRdb passed the RT-PCR reads through MiXCR, listing each CDR3 protein once. The profile covers about 530,000 distinct CDR3 sequences, with roughly 13% appearing a single time and about an eighth taken by the ten largest. This sequence was found in a man aged 50 or older who received an inactivated influenza vaccine. The sample in question was PBMCs from blood, obtained roughly 48 days after vaccination. The rearrangement uses TRBV5-3 and TRBJ1-3, with TRBD1 as a possible D gene (6 bases). TRBV5-3 carries the ORF label, with uncertain function. CDR3 sequence (DNA): TGTGCCAGAAGCTTGGACAGGGACTCTGAGTTCGGAAACACCATATATTTT. Translating gives CARSLDRDSEFGNTIYF.